Below, one TCR beta chain is given with its context. Its matching antigen is unknown. The record originates from a study of cytomegalovirus exposure and HLA in healthy donors. Sequenced by immunoSEQ multiplex PCR; TCRdb stores in-frame clones only, minus some. The table lists some 150,000 clones, 70% to 90% of them singletons. Overall study results and limits: The listing of 150 or so TCR beta chains classed them as cytomegalovirus-associated.

The specimen sequenced was PBMCs. The source of this sequence is a man aged 18 to 30 in good health and CMV-seronegative.

The chain's CDR3 is CASRQNRGNYEQYF. In DNA, the CDR3 is TGTGCCAGCAGGCAGAATCGGGGGAACTACGAGCAGTACTTC. V is TRBV5-5 and J is TRBJ2-7; the D gene is possibly TRBD2 (6 bases). The CDR3 runs to 14 residues. Germline CDR1 SGHKS, CDR2 YYEKEE (reference sequence). V dropped 5 bases and J dropped 3 bases, with 15 bases sitting between them.